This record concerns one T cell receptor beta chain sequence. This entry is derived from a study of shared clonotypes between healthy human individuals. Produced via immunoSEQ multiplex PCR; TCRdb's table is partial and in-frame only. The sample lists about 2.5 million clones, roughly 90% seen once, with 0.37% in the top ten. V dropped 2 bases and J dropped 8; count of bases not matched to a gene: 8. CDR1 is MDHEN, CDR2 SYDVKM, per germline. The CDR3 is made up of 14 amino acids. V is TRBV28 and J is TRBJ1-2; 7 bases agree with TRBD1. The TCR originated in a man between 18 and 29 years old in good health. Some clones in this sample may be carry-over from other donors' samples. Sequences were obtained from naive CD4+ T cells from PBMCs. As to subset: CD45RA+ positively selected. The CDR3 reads CASSLVATGKGYTF. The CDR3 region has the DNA TGTGCCAGCAGTTTAGTGGCGACAGGGAAAGGCTACACCTTC.